Below are 13 T cell receptor beta chains sequenced from a single sample in a study of T-cell reconstitution after alpha-beta-depleted transplantation in children. Unique molecular identifiers tagged the TCRbeta library. Via MiXCR, TCRdb re-called the PCR reads, giving one row per CDR3 protein. The data show around 480,000 distinct CDR3 sequences, with 30% to 35% seen just once and 2% to 3% held by the top ten. The sequencing used PBMCs from the stem cell graft donor, collected from the stem cell graft. The receptors originated from a human donor who donated a stem cell graft to a child with aplastic anemia.

The chain recombines TRBV18 with TRBJ2-3; D unresolved. Trimming shortened V by 0 bases and J by 0 bases, and 7 bases separated the two germline ends. Per the germline V gene, CDR1 is KGHSH and CDR2 is LQKENI. This CDR3 spans 15 amino acids. The CDR3 protein is CASSPPSASTDTQYF. For the CDR3, the DNA is TGTGCCAGCTCACCACCATCCGCTAGCACAGATACGCAGTATTTT.

V and J are TRBV4-2 and TRBJ2-6; D uncertain. The V gene lost 1 base and the J gene lost 0 bases, with 4 bases spanning the gap. The CDR3 extends over 15 amino acids. The V gene's germline CDR1 is LGHNA and CDR2 YNFKEQ. DNA for the CDR3: TGTGCCAGCAGCCAAGCGGGCTCTGGGGCCAACGTCCTGACTTTC. It codes for CASSQAGSGANVLTF.

This clonotype occurred a few times. DNA for the CDR3: TGTGCCAGCAGGAGATTCGGGGGCGATAGCAATCAGCCCCAGCATTTT. Its translation: CASRRFGGDSNQPQHF. This chain links TRBV6-1 with TRBJ1-5; possible D gene TRBD1, 6 bases. The CDR3 loop spans 16 amino acids. The germline gives CDR1 MNHNS, CDR2 SASEGT. The V end was cut by 6 bases, the J end by 0 bases, with 15 bases between.

V and J are TRBV7-6 and TRBJ2-3; 12 bases line up with TRBD2. CDR3 length: 15 amino acids. CDR1 and CDR2 (germline): SGHVS, FNYEAQ. Unmatched junction bases numbered 7, after V lost 9 bases and J lost 3 bases. This chain's CDR3 is CASSLAGGRTDTQYF. DNA of the CDR3: TGTGCCAGTAGTCTAGCGGGAGGGCGGACAGATACGCAGTATTTT.

This clonotype was counted between two and nine times. This sequence joins TRBV9 and TRBJ2-1; TRBD2 agrees at 7 bases. Germline CDR1 is SGDLS and CDR2 is YYNGEE. The V gene end was trimmed by 0 bases and the J gene end by 5 bases; junction bases not matched to a gene: 5. This CDR3 contains 15 residues. CDR3 bases: TGTGCCAGCAGCGTAGAGCCTAGCGGTAACAATGAGCAGTTCTTC. Its protein is CASSVEPSGNNEQFF. Based on the CDR3 plus reference TRBV9 and TRBJ2-1, the full variable domain is DSGVTQTPKHLITATGQRVTLRCSPRSGDLSVYWYQQSLDQGLQFLIQYYNGEERAKGNILERFSAQQFPDLHSELNLSSLELGDSALYFCASSVEPSGNNEQFFGPGTRLTVL.

This clonotype was seen only once. The V and J genes are TRBV7-8 and TRBJ2-1; D is perhaps TRBD1 (6 bases). Trimming removed 6 bases from V and 9 bases from J, with 21 bases in between. Germline CDR1 SGHVS, CDR2 FQNEAQ. This CDR3 has 15 amino acids. The CDR3 loop is CASSLRGHQGVEQFF. Written as DNA, the CDR3 is TGTGCCAGCAGTCTCAGGGGACACCAAGGGGTTGAGCAGTTCTTC.

This clonotype was seen a few times. The chain combines TRBV9 with TRBJ2-5; no firm D call. The germline V gene has CDR1 SGDLS and CDR2 YYNGEE. Trimming removed 4 bases from V and 4 bases from J, with 11 bases in between. The CDR3 spans 13 residues. For the CDR3, the DNA is TGTGCCAGCAGCCTCCGTCCCGGAGAGACCCAGTACTTC. It specifies CASSLRPGETQYF.

This clonotype was counted between two and nine times. The chain employs TRBV24-1 and TRBJ2-1; 12 nucleotides line up with TRBD1. Trimming cost V 5 bases and J 5 bases; bases outside gene matches: 18. The CDR3 consists of 20 residues. The V gene's germline CDR1 is KGHDR and CDR2 SFDVKD. CDR3 sequence reads: CATSGLTRHGDRGLDNEQFF. DNA of the CDR3: TGTGCCACCAGTGGCCTAACACGCCACGGGGACAGGGGGCTTGACAATGAGCAGTTCTTC.

This clonotype has a handful of counts. V gene TRBV7-2 combines with J gene TRBJ2-1, with 11 bases fitting TRBD2. J lost 5 bases, V lost 5 bases, and 5 bases had no gene match. The length of the CDR3 is 15 residues. CDR1 and CDR2 from the germline V gene are SGHTA and FQGNSA. The CDR3: CASSPTSGANNEQFF. Here the CDR3 DNA reads TGTGCCAGCAGCCCGACTAGCGGGGCTAACAATGAGCAGTTCTTC.

The chain recombines TRBV28 with TRBJ1-5; TRBD1 aligns across 7 bases. Germline V gives CDR1 MDHEN, CDR2 SYDVKM. There are 15 residues in the CDR3. The trim removed 5 bases at V and 0 bases at J, leaving 4 bases unmatched. For the CDR3, the DNA is TGTGCCAGCAGTAAAACAGGGGTTAGCAATCAGCCCCAGCATTTT. Translation gives CASSKTGVSNQPQHF.

A few counts support this clonotype. The rearrangement links TRBV27 to TRBJ2-4, with D uncertain. V was trimmed by 2 bases and J by 0 bases, leaving 8 bases between them. From germline, CDR1 is MNHEY and CDR2 SMNVEV (reference sequence). The CDR3 covers 15 residues. The CDR3 loop is CASSLSPLAKNIQYF. CDR3 nucleotides: TGTGCCAGCAGTTTAAGTCCTCTAGCCAAAAACATTCAGTACTTC.

The chain employs TRBV12-3 or TRBV12-4 and TRBJ2-1; D is ambiguous. V was pared by 3 bases and J by 10 bases, with 7 bases between. The length of the CDR3 is 11 residues. CDR3 coding DNA: TGTGCCAGCAGTTTTGCCTTCGAGCAGTTCTTC. Translation gives CASSFAFEQFF.

This rearrangement joins TRBV9 to TRBJ1-5; D is possibly TRBD1 (6 bases). V shed 4 bases and J shed 0 bases, with 11 bases lying between them. The CDR3 is made up of 15 amino acids. Germline-derived CDR1 and CDR2 are SGDLS and YYNGEE. CDR3 protein: CASSQTGYSNQPQHF. The DNA of the CDR3 is TGTGCCAGCAGCCAGACAGGCTATAGCAATCAGCCCCAGCATTTT.